These 4 T cell receptor beta chains were all obtained from the same sample, sequenced in a study of T cells in Graves' hyperthyroidism and ophthalmopathy. Amplified TCR beta CDR3 regions came from RNA transcripts. The TCR CDR3 was amplified in a first-round RT-PCR using the HTBI primer set. TCRdb passed the multiplex PCR reads through MiXCR, listing each CDR3 protein once. The sample includes hundreds of thousands of distinct CDR3 sequences, about 14% seen only once; the top ten take 10%. Source material: blood. These receptor sequences come from a young woman with Graves' hyperthyroidism.

This clonotype was seen only a few times. The rearrangement links TRBV6-2 or TRBV6-3 to TRBJ2-7, with 8 bases matching TRBD2. Trimming removed 6 bases from V and 5 bases from J; junction bases left unmatched: 9. The CDR3 length is 14 residues. From germline, CDR1 is MNHEY and CDR2 SVGEGT. CDR3: CASRTSGGRNEQYF. The DNA of the CDR3 is TGTGCCAGCAGGACGTCGGGAGGGCGGAACGAGCAGTACTTC.

The chain has TRBV7-9 and TRBJ2-5; a possible D gene is TRBD1 (5 bases). The CDR3 runs 14 residues. V was shortened by 4 bases and J by 4 bases, with 13 bases between the two germline ends. Germline CDR1 SEHNR, CDR2 FQNEAQ (reference sequence). The CDR3 reads CASSYDSRRETQYF. CDR3 bases: TGTGCCAGCAGCTACGACAGTAGGCGAGAGACCCAGTACTTC.

Notes on this clonotype: Just one base apart from a much larger clone, this may be a read error. The rearrangement uses TRBV6-2 or TRBV6-3 and TRBJ1-2, with D uncertain. CDR3 size: 13 residues. Germline values: CDR1 MNHEY, CDR2 SVGEGT. V dropped 0 bases and J dropped 6 bases, with 8 bases sitting between them. CDR3 nucleotides: TGTGCCAGCAGTTACTCGATAGGTGATGGCTACACCTTC. It is translated as CASSYSIGDGYTF.

This clonotype came up a few times. The chain has TRBV5-1 and TRBJ1-5, with D tentatively TRBD1 (6 bases). This CDR3 spans 14 amino acids. The V end was cut by 4 bases, the J end by 5 bases, with 13 bases between. Germline V gene sequence: CDR1 SGHRS, CDR2 YFSETQ. The CDR3 region has the DNA TGCGCCAGCAGCGGCGGGGGGGGCGATCAGCCCCAGCATTTT. Translating it yields CASSGGGGDQPQHF. Full variable domain (rest looked up from reference TRBV5-1 and TRBJ1-5): KAGVTQTPRYLIKTRGQQVTLSCSPISGHRSVSWYQQTPGQGLQFLFEYFSETQRNKGNFPGRFSGRQFSNSRSEMNVSTLELGDSALYLCASSGGGGDQPQHFGDGTRLSIL.